The 22 T cell receptor beta chains reported below all come from one sample, sequenced in a study of T cells in Graves' hyperthyroidism and ophthalmopathy. Amplified regions were TCR beta CDR3 sequences from RNA transcripts. The study used the HTBI primer set for a first-round RT-PCR of the TCR CDR3. TCRdb processed the multiplex PCR reads anew with MiXCR; each CDR3 protein has one entry. The sample holds approximately 640,000 distinct CDR3 sequences, 16% seen once. The specimen sequenced was blood. The source of these receptors is a woman aged 30 to 39 with Graves' hyperthyroidism.

The J gene is TRBJ2-5, the V gene TRBV5-1, with a tentative D call TRBD2 (6 bases). V was pared by 3 bases and J by 7 bases, with 19 bases between. This CDR3 is 15 amino acids long. CDR1 is SGHRS and CDR2 is YFSETQ in the germline V gene. This chain's CDR3 is CASSSFGTVFGTQYF. CDR3 DNA: TGCGCCAGCAGCTCCTTCGGGACTGTATTCGGGACCCAGTACTTC.

The sample holds many counts of this clonotype. The V gene is TRBV30, the J gene TRBJ2-1; D assignment may be TRBD1 or TRBD2 (5 bases each). This CDR3 contains 13 residues. Trimming stripped 2 bases from V and 8 bases from J, with 13 bases between. Germline-derived CDR1 and CDR2 are GTSNPN and SVGIG (reference sequence). The CDR3 region is CAWSPAGADEQFF. CDR3 sequence (DNA): TGTGCCTGGAGTCCAGCCGGGGCTGATGAGCAGTTCTTC. Complete variable domain (other parts from reference TRBV30 and TRBJ2-1): SQTIHQWPATLVQPVGSPLSLECTVEGTSNPNLYWYRQAAGRGLQLLFYSVGIGQISSEVPQNLSASRPQDRQFILSSKKLLLSDSGFYLCAWSPAGADEQFFGPGTRLTVL.

The chain joins TRBV20-1 to TRBJ2-5; D remains unclear. From germline, CDR1 is DFQATT and CDR2 SNEGSKA (reference sequence). The CDR3 runs 14 residues. V gave up 3 bases and J gave up 4 bases, with 15 bases separating them. The CDR3 nucleotides read TGCAGTGCTAGGACCCCCCTGGGGATAGAGACCCAGTACTTC. It specifies CSARTPLGIETQYF.

This clonotype has only a few counts. J is TRBJ1-5 and V is TRBV20-1; possibly TRBD1 for D (5 bases). V gave up 3 bases and J gave up 7 bases, with 13 bases separating them. This CDR3 is 13 amino acids long. CDR1 is DFQATT and CDR2 is SNEGSKA in the germline V gene (reference sequence). The CDR3: CSASLGVSQPQHF. For the CDR3, the DNA is TGCAGTGCTAGTTTGGGGGTGTCGCAGCCCCAGCATTTT.

This chain joins TRBV6-5 and TRBJ2-5, with D possibly being TRBD1 (6 bases). Trimming pared 3 bases from V and 5 bases from J, leaving 13 bases between. The CDR3 length is 14 residues. CDR1 and CDR2 (germline): MNHEY, SVGAGI. The CDR3 DNA sequence: TGTGCCAGCAGTTATGGCAGGGGAATGGAGACCCAGTACTTC. Its translation: CASSYGRGMETQYF.

On this clonotype: A read error is possible here, since a much larger clone lies one base away. The rearrangement joins TRBV3-1 to TRBJ2-5; no clear D gene. Germline values: CDR1 LGHDT, CDR2 YNNKEL (reference sequence). The CDR3 contains 12 residues. CDR3 DNA sequence: TGTGCCAACAGCCAAGCCCAAGAGACCCAGTACTTC. Amino acids: CANSQAQETQYF.

This clonotype was seen many times. The chain is built from TRBV30 and TRBJ2-1; D may be TRBD1 (5 bases). The germline V gene has CDR1 GTSNPN and CDR2 SVGIG (reference sequence). CDR3 length equals 12 residues. V lost 1 base and J lost 6, with 7 bases in between. The CDR3 sequence: CAWSAQGNEQFF. In DNA, the CDR3 is TGTGCCTGGAGTGCCCAGGGCAATGAGCAGTTCTTC.

This clonotype has just a few counts. The CDR3 protein is CASSRNRGTEAFF. The CDR3 nucleotides read TGTGCCAGTAGTCGGAACAGGGGCACTGAAGCTTTCTTT. V gene TRBV5-4 combines with J gene TRBJ1-1; 7 bases are a match to TRBD1. V lost 8 bases and J lost 4; bases outside the gene matches: 8. The CDR3 has 13 residues. In germline, CDR1 is SGHNT, CDR2 YYREEE (reference sequence).

CDR3 residues: CASGQGEQSPLHF. The CDR3 DNA reads as TGTGCCAGTGGACAGGGCGAGCAATCACCCCTCCACTTT. The chain has TRBV6-1 and TRBJ1-6, with 8 positions matching TRBD1. CDR1 is MNHNS, CDR2 SASEGT, per germline. The CDR3 runs 13 residues. With V trimmed by 9 bases and J by 10 bases, 8 bases remained unmatched.

This rearrangement joins TRBV6-2 or TRBV6-3 to TRBJ2-3; no firm D call. The V and J ends lost 2 bases and 5 bases respectively, with 14 bases between them. This CDR3 has 15 amino acids. In germline, CDR1 is MNHEY, CDR2 SVGEGT. CDR3 DNA sequence: TGTGCCAGCAGTTACCTTGGTCATTCAAGAGATACGCAGTATTTT. This sequence encodes CASSYLGHSRDTQYF.

This chain uses TRBV27 with TRBJ2-7; perhaps TRBD2 as D (6 bases). The V end was cut by 4 bases, the J end by 9 bases, with 10 bases between. Germline CDR1 MNHEY, CDR2 SMNVEV (reference sequence). The CDR3 length is 11 residues. The DNA for the CDR3 is TGTGCCAGCAGTTACGGACTAACGCAGTACTTC. It translates to CASSYGLTQYF.

This clonotype was seen many times. This sequence joins TRBV29-1 and TRBJ1-1; a weak D match, TRBD1 (6 bases). V dropped 3 bases and J dropped 5 bases, with 16 bases sitting between them. CDR1 is SQVTM, CDR2 ANQGSEA, per germline. CDR3 length equals 14 residues. The CDR3 is CSVDRGGFSTEAFF. The CDR3 region has the DNA TGCAGCGTTGACAGGGGAGGGTTCTCGACTGAAGCTTTCTTT.

This clonotype occurred many times. The chain joins TRBV30 to TRBJ2-4, with D maybe TRBD2 (7 bases). Germline CDR1 GTSNPN, CDR2 SVGIG (reference sequence). The CDR3 loop spans 14 amino acids. V gave up 5 bases and J gave up 6 bases, with 17 bases separating them. The CDR3 DNA reads as TGTGCCTGGGGGAGGGGACAAGAAGGAAACATTCAGTACTTC. It encodes CAWGRGQEGNIQYF. Combining the CDR3 with reference TRBV30 and TRBJ2-4 gives the whole variable domain SQTIHQWPATLVQPVGSPLSLECTVEGTSNPNLYWYRQAAGRGLQLLFYSVGIGQISSEVPQNLSASRPQDRQFILSSKKLLLSDSGFYLCAWGRGQEGNIQYFGAGTRLSVL.

This clonotype has ten or more counts. V usage is TRBV29-1 and J usage is TRBJ2-3; 7 nucleotides agree with TRBD2. The CDR3 contains 15 residues. The germline gives CDR1 SQVTM, CDR2 ANQGSEA. V gave up 4 bases and J gave up 8 bases; unmatched junction bases: 15. CDR3 residues: CSVVETSRSPGTQYF. The DNA of the CDR3 is TGCAGCGTTGTAGAGACTAGCCGCAGTCCCGGTACGCAGTATTTT.

This clonotype was detected many times. The J gene is TRBJ1-2, the V gene TRBV6-1; the D gene is possibly TRBD1 (5 bases). Trimming left V 3 bases short and J 0 bases short, with 14 bases between. In germline, CDR1 is MNHNS, CDR2 SASEGT. CDR3 length equals 16 residues. CDR3 region: CASSENRQSPNYGYTF. The DNA for the CDR3 is TGTGCCAGCAGTGAGAACAGGCAGAGCCCTAACTATGGCTACACCTTC.

This clonotype was seen at least ten times. The chain combines TRBV7-2 with TRBJ1-2; D is undetermined. The germline V and J ends were trimmed by 5 bases and 7 bases, with 17 bases remaining between them. CDR3 length: 14 amino acids. Per germline, CDR1 SGHTA and CDR2 FQGNSA. In DNA form, the CDR3 reads TGTGCCAGCAGCCCCGAAGAACCCTCGAGTGGCTACACCTTC. This sequence encodes CASSPEEPSSGYTF.

On this clonotype itself: This may arise from a read error, as a much more abundant clone is one base away. The gene calls are TRBV15 and TRBJ1-4, with D unclear. The CDR3 totals 16 residues. Germline CDR1 LNHNV, CDR2 YYDKDF (reference sequence). CDR3 in DNA: TGTGCCACCAGCAGAGATCGGGGTGGAACTGATGAAAAACTGTTTTTT. Its protein product is CATSRDRGGTDEKLFF.

This clonotype was recorded many times. This chain links TRBV7-9 with TRBJ2-1; 9 bases agree with TRBD2. Germline CDR1 SEHNR, CDR2 FQNEAQ (reference sequence). V was pared by 1 base and J by 6 bases, with 4 bases of the junction left unmatched. This CDR3 comprises 15 residues. The chain's CDR3 is CASSLGGRARNEQFF. Here the CDR3 DNA reads TGTGCCAGCAGCTTAGGCGGGAGGGCCCGCAATGAGCAGTTCTTC.

This clonotype was observed a handful of times. V and J are TRBV19 and TRBJ1-1; D is ambiguous. The CDR3 loop spans 11 amino acids. Trimming cost V 5 bases and J 3 bases, with 4 bases left between them. Germline V gene lookup returns CDR1 LNHDA and CDR2 SQIVND (reference sequence). The DNA for the CDR3 is TGTGCCAGTAGTGACGACACTGAAGCTTTCTTT. Translating it yields CASSDDTEAFF. Full variable domain (missing parts from reference TRBV19 and TRBJ1-1): DGGITQSPKYLFRKEGQNVTLSCEQNLNHDAMYWYRQDPGQGLRLIYYSQIVNDFQKGDIAEGYSVSREKKESFPLTVTSAQKNPTAFYLCASSDDTEAFFGQGTRLTVV.

This clonotype showed up many times. In DNA form, the CDR3 reads TGTGCCAGCATACCCCGGGACAATCAGCCCCAGCATTTT. It codes for CASIPRDNQPQHF. The gene calls are TRBV28 and TRBJ1-5; D not resolved. V was clipped by 7 bases and J by 3 bases, with 10 bases between them. Germline V gene sequence: CDR1 MDHEN, CDR2 SYDVKM. The CDR3 has 13 amino acids.

At least ten counts were recorded for this clonotype. CDR3 loop: CASSSARGGRRDTQYF. CDR3 DNA: TGTGCCAGCAGCTCGGCGAGGGGTGGGAGAAGAGATACGCAGTATTTT. V gene TRBV7-9 combines with J gene TRBJ2-3, with D possibly being TRBD1 or TRBD2 (5 bases each). V shed 4 bases and J shed 5 bases, with 19 bases lying between them. Germline CDR1 reads SEHNR; CDR2 reads FQNEAQ (reference sequence). The CDR3 runs to 16 residues.

The chain couples TRBV18 to TRBJ2-1, with 7 bases that match TRBD1. V lost 3 bases and J lost 9; bases outside the gene matches: 11. The germline gives CDR1 KGHSH, CDR2 LQKENI. This CDR3 region has 15 residues. This chain's CDR3 is CASSPPTGNMGEQFF. The CDR3 DNA reads as TGTGCCAGCTCACCCCCGACAGGGAACATGGGTGAGCAGTTCTTC.